The following is a TCR beta chain sequence with its context. CDR3 size: 14 residues. Germline-derived CDR1 and CDR2 are MGHRA and YSYEKL. Trimming removed 7 bases from V and 0 bases from J, with 10 bases in between. This record belongs to a study of blood T cell repertoires in COVID-19. Assay used: immunoSEQ multiplex PCR; TCRdb lists only in-frame clones, some missing. Seen here are about 190,000 clones, around four fifths observed once, and the top ten hold about 3%. The J gene is TRBJ2-1, the V gene TRBV4-1, with D perhaps TRBD2 (5 bases). The clonotype comes from a woman older than 75 with active or convalescent COVID-19. Sequenced material: peripheral blood. CDR3 in amino acids: CASKISGSYNEQFF. CDR3 bases: TGCGCCAGCAAGATAAGCGGCTCCTACAATGAGCAGTTCTTC.